This T cell receptor beta chain was identified during a study of response to subunit inactivated influenza vaccine (dated by TCRdb to 2017 to 2018). Concerning the study at large: Deep quantitative profiling of the T cell receptor repertoire was used in the study to follow responses to a trivalent subunit inactivated influenza vaccine. General study outcomes and caveats: The authors proposed that each seasonal influenza vaccination may bring in only a limited number of new T cells.

This clonotype was counted many times. Its antigen is not yet known. No base-level quality is on record; no much larger clone is a single base apart. Trimming takes 3 bases from V and 4 bases from J, and the germline ends sit 17 bases apart. From cysteine to phenylalanine, the CDR3 is 17 amino acids long. The entry retains the CDR3 DNA only, 51 bases that are in frame from base 1. Taken from the germline V gene, the CDR1 and CDR2 loops are SGHRS and YFSETQ. Libraries were prepared through RT-PCR. The run used an Illumina HiSeq 2500. Starting from the raw public reads, TCRdb applied fastp trimming at Q25, assembled clones with MiXCR and retained in-frame beta chains. Each entry is one CDR3 protein sequence, shown with its most common DNA and genes. The sample table records about 170,000 distinct CDR3 sequences; 10% to 15% of these occur just once. The top ten constitute approximately 32% of the sample.

These data also featured in a second study, about T cells expressing NK-cell markers. As the second study states: TCR beta cDNA libraries were prepared using 5'RACE template switching, which introduced a universal primer site and unique molecular identifiers. Eight or nine donors provided sorted CD3+CD56+NKG2C+, CD3+CD56+NKG2C- and CD3+CD56-NKG2C+ T-cell subsets, whose TCR beta-chain repertoires were profiled. Seven of the eight sequenced donors were HCMV-seropositive and one was HCMV-seronegative. In several experiments an anti-gammadeltaTCR antibody was added to restrict sorting to alphabetaTCR-expressing T cells. In about 6 donors, the dominant CD3+CD56+NKG2C+ clonotypes were found to rank among the top 10 CD8+ clonotypes and to make up roughly 1.0-7.5% of CD8+ T cells. Those dominant clonotypes were again the most abundant among CD3+CD56-NKG2C+ cells in four donors, at 28.3-60.1%. It remained unclear whether the expanded NKG2C-expressing T cell clones were specific for HCMV antigens. Randomly selected healthy volunteers, three men and five women, were used as the eight sequenced donors. HCMV serostatus was determined by detecting HCMV-specific IgG in serum with a commercial ELISA kit. Ficoll density gradient centrifugation was used to isolate peripheral blood mononuclear cells from blood. CD4+ and CD8+ T cells were isolated from PBMC by magnetic immunoseparation with Miltenyi isolation kits. Synthesis of cDNA was primed from the TCR beta constant segment and was followed by two consecutive PCR amplification steps. Sequencing of the libraries produced 2 x 150 bp reads on Illumina HiSeq 2000/2500, MiSeq or NextSeq. MIGEC handled demultiplexing of the reads and grouping by UMI, while MiTCR was used to assemble and quantify clonotypes. Only TCR cDNA sequences supported by at least two reads were kept to exclude erroneous sequences. The tcR package was used for downstream repertoire analysis, with clonotypes matched between fractions based on CDR3 nucleotide sequence plus V segment. VDJmatch was used to annotate antigen specificity against VDJdb, with one amino acid substitution allowed in CDR3.

The chain joins TRBV5-1 to TRBJ2-6; the D gene is unclear. The source of this sequence is a man in his forties or fifties who received an inactivated influenza vaccine. Donor details come from another sample of the same person, matched by shared clones. Specimen: CD8+ T cells sorted from PBMCs, collected 11 to 12 days after vaccination. CDR3 sequence: CASSSRTTSWGANVLTF. The nucleotides are TGCGCCAGCAGCTCCCGGACGACGAGCTGGGGGGCCAACGTCCTGACTTTC.